The sequence of this TCR beta chain was determined in a study of blood T cell repertoires in COVID-19. Study at large: Material from acute and convalescent COVID-19 was sourced from the United States, Italy and Spain. The cDNA or gDNA used as material had been derived from T cells, B-cell-depleted T cells, or PBMCs.

The V gene end was trimmed by 4 bases and the J gene end by 2 bases; junction bases not matched to a gene: 6. Germline values: CDR1 MNHEY, CDR2 SMNVEV (reference sequence). The CDR3 covers 15 residues. In the source study's methods: Reference gene primer amplification in the assay estimated nucleated cell counts. Repertoires were generated with immunoSEQ multiplex PCR, while TCRdb's copy carries only in-frame clones and drops some. V, J and clone size were drawn from that table, and D and trimming were deduced from the DNA. The sample includes nearly 11,000 clones, about 83% of them seen just once. The sample taken for sequencing was peripheral blood. The V call is TRBV27, the J call TRBJ2-3; 7 bases fit TRBD2. The clonotype was recovered from a man aged 45-65 years with active COVID-19. For the CDR3, the DNA is TGTGCCAGCAGTTGGTCTAGCGGATCCACAGATACGCAGTATTTT. Its protein is CASSWSSGSTDTQYF.